This TCR beta chain was identified in a study of neurological immune-mediated disorders (dated by TCRdb to about 2019). For the study in its entirety: The study compared peripheral blood TCR-beta repertoires of HTLV-I-associated myelopathy (HAM/TSP) patients, multiple sclerosis patients and healthy controls using UMI-based sequencing. The approximately 110 TCR-beta libraries included longitudinal samples, technical triplicates and paired sorted CD4+ and CD8+ T-cell subsets alongside PBMC samples. Longitudinal HAM/TSP and healthy donors had 3 time-points each (roughly 3-45 month intervals). The cohort comprised 60 to 75 subjects: approximately 15 HAM/TSP patients, some 34 multiple sclerosis patients and around 20 healthy controls. The research as a whole found: No identical CDR3 amino acid sequences were found to be shared among expanded clones across subjects, suggesting that TCR-beta repertoires were private in all groups. TCR clonal expansion was highest in HAM/TSP patients and lowest in MS patients, with MS patients falling below even healthy controls.

The sample holds many counts of this clonotype. It has no known antigen specificity. Nothing much larger sits one base from this clone, and base qualities are not available. cDNA synthesis used template-switch 5'RACE with a primer carrying a 10-nucleotide random unique molecular identifier tagging each TCR transcript. Each sequencing run produced over 200 million TCR-beta sequences covering 15-18 subjects. Total RNA was extracted with the RNeasy kit. The KAPA Real-time Library Amplification kit was used to amplify TCR-beta VDJ regions with primers targeting the TCR constant region and the 5'RACE anchor. A first PCR added sample indexes and Illumina adaptors, after which a second PCR increased the library yield. After Ampure bead purification, the TCR product of roughly 650 bp was size-selected on a 2% E-gel SizeSelection system. Library quality was checked on a Bioanalyzer, concentration was measured with Qubit, and libraries were quantified with the Kapa Library Quantification kit before pooling. Paired-end 2 x 150 bp sequencing of the libraries was performed on an Illumina HiSeq 2500. To increase sequence diversity, about 25-31% phiX was spiked into each library pool. Under the source paper's analysis protocol: The UMI-based MiGEC pipeline processed quality-filtered reads and removed over 80% of raw TCR sequences during error correction. VDJ genes were aligned to IMGT germline references, and each clonotype was defined by a unique CDR3 amino acid sequence together with V-J genes. Clonal expansion, Shannon diversity and CDR3 relatedness were evaluated with VDJtools (CalcPairwiseDistances, ClusterSamples), while phylogenetic trees were built in CLCbio workbench. Expanded clones were defined as having at least 8 unique UMIs, based on coefficient-of-variation modelling across technical triplicates. TCRdb reran the public reads through fastp at Q25 and MiXCR, keeping productive beta chains. CDR3 protein duplicates are merged, each entry listing the most common genes and DNA. The V and J calls, along with clone size, are taken from TCRdb and not from the paper's own processing. The sample table records 84,000 or so distinct CDR3 sequences; under 15% of these occur just once. The ten largest make up just under 5% of the sample.

The germline V gene specifies ENHRY as CDR1 and SYGVKD as CDR2. V lost 3 bases and J lost 4 bases, and the count of bases not matched to a germline gene is 6. Reading from cysteine to phenylalanine, the CDR3 counts 15 amino acids. The only DNA kept is the CDR3, 45 bases in frame from the first base. This specimen's time point label, per the study, means: longitudinal time-point 2. Unsorted PBMC libraries were generated from 2 million PBMCs stored in RNAlater at -80 °C until RNA extraction. Peripheral blood underwent Ficoll-Hypaque density gradient centrifugation to isolate PBMCs, which were then cryopreserved in liquid nitrogen.

The sample consisted of PBMCs. The TCR comes from a female donor with HTLV-1-associated myelopathy (HAM/TSP). The V gene is TRBV10-3 and the J gene is TRBJ2-5, with 9 bases aligning to TRBD1. The encoded CDR3 is CAISEGTGRGETQYF. The DNA sequence reads TGTGCCATCAGTGAAGGGACAGGGCGGGGAGAGACCCAGTACTTC.